This TCR beta chain was documented in a study of T cell repertoires in cytomegalovirus infection. Study background: In the study, CMV epitopes included recently identified HLA-C-restricted and well-studied HLA-B-restricted ones. From public TCR beta signatures came an indication of both CMV infection and matching HLA type. General study results and limits: Accumulated public TCR beta family frequency recognized individuals carrying CMV together with the relevant HLA. Predominance within the ex vivo response was attributable to HLA-C-restricted CMV-specific TCR beta clonotypes.

A single record per CDR3 protein comes from TCRdb applying MiXCR to the reads. Of 200,000 or so distinct CDR3 sequences in the sample, approximately 40% were seen once. This clonotype was detected only a few times. Its antigen remains unidentified. Trimming left V 7 bases short and J 1 base short, with 4 bases between. Germline V CDR1 and CDR2: MNHNY, SVGAGI (reference sequence). The CDR3 is 11 amino acids. The TCR was taken from a human donor in good health (CMV status not recorded). Some clones in this sample may be carry-over from other donors' samples. The sample in question was CD8+ T cells from cultured PBMCs, obtained from culture after CMV antigen stimulation. V usage is TRBV6-6 and J usage is TRBJ1-1; no firm D call. The CDR3 here is CASNRNTEAFF. CDR3 coding DNA: TGTGCCAGCAATAGGAACACTGAAGCTTTCTTT.